This T cell receptor (beta chain) emerged from a study of shared clonotypes between healthy human individuals. The germline V and J ends were trimmed by 5 bases and 4 bases, with 11 bases remaining between them. The CDR3 contains 13 residues. Germline V gene sequence: CDR1 SGHAT, CDR2 FQNNGV. Free of recent acute infections or vaccinations, the donors were healthy HIV-negative adults. Researchers partitioned CD4+ cells into CD45RA+ naive and CD45RA-negative memory subsets. Study observations and caveats: Clonotype sharing among donors likely depends on sequencing depth.

In the authors' workflow: For the immunoSEQ data, sequences were junction-only without quality scores, so filtering differed. This table comes from immunoSEQ multiplex PCR, and its TCRdb copy is limited to in-frame clones, with some not included. D and trimming were read from the DNA, whereas the V and J calls and clone size are those reported in that table. This table has roughly 2.5 million clones, more than 80% appearing once. As concerns this clone: Its antigen is still unknown.

This TCR was recovered from a man aged 18 to 30 in good health. The chain carries TRBV11-2 and TRBJ1-1; D is perhaps TRBD1 (6 bases). The sample was naive CD4+ T cells sorted from blood. Indicated subset: CD45RA+ positively selected. The CDR3 DNA follows: TGTGCCAGCAGCCTACAGGGATTCACTGAAGCTTTCTTT. Amino acid sequence: CASSLQGFTEAFF.